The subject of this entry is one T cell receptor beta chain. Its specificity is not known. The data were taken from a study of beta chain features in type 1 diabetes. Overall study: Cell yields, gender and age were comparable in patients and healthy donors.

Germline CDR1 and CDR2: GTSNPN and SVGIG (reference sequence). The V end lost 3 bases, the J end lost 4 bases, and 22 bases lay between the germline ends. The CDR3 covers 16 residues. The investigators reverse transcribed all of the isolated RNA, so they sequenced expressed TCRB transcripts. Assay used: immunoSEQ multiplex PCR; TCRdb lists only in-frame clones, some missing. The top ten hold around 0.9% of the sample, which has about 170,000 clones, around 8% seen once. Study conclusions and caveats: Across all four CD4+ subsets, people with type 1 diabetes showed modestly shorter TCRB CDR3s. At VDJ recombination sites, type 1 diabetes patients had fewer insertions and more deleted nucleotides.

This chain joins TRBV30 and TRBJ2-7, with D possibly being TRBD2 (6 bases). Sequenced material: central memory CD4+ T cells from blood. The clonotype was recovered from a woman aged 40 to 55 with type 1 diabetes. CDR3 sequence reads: CAWSFGGGPGVYEQYF. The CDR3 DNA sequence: TGTGCCTGGAGCTTCGGGGGAGGCCCCGGGGTGTACGAGCAGTACTTC. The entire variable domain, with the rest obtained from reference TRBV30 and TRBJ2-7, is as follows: SQTIHQWPATLVQPVGSPLSLECTVEGTSNPNLYWYRQAAGRGLQLLFYSVGIGQISSEVPQNLSASRPQDRQFILSSKKLLLSDSGFYLCAWSFGGGPGVYEQYFGPGTRLTVT.